This T cell receptor (beta chain) originates from a study of blood T cell repertoires in COVID-19. In the study overall: The analysed material was cDNA or gDNA that came from T cells, B-cell-depleted T cells, or PBMCs.

Germline CDR1 reads SGHAT; CDR2 reads FQNNGV. The CDR3 is 12 amino acids. Original analysis: The authors estimated nucleated cell counts from reference gene primer amplification. Clones were sequenced by immunoSEQ multiplex PCR, and TCRdb holds only the in-frame ones, with some missing. The DNA was the basis for D and trimming; V, J and clone size are from that table. The sample gives hundreds of thousands of clones, over 85% of which show up once; around 4.2% is in the top ten. Across under 25 US areas, participants ranged in age from roughly 18 to 95 years. Researchers sorted participants into cohorts using their self-reported clinical history. Concerning this clone itself: The junction shows a germline mismatch at one end, possibly a read error.

The chain couples TRBV11-2 to TRBJ2-3; no reliable D call. The sequence derives from a young woman with acute COVID-19. Sequencing used PBMCs or T cells enriched from blood (not recorded which). The CDR3 is CASSLLNRFLVF. The CDR3 DNA is TGTGCCAGCAGCTTATTGAACCGGTTTTTAGTTTTT.